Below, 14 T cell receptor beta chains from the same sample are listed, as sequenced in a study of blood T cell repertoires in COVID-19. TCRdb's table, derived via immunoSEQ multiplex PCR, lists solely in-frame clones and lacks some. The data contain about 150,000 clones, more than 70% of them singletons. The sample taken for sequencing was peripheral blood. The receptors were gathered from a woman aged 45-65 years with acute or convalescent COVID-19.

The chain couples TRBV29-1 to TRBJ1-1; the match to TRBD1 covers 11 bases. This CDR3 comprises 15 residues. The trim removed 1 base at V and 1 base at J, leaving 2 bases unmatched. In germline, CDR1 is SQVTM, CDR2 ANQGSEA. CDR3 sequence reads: CSVEGTGGPNTEAFF. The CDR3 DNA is TGCAGCGTTGAAGGGACAGGGGGCCCGAACACTGAAGCTTTCTTT. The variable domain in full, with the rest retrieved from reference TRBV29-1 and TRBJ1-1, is SAVISQKPSRDICQRGTSLTIQCQVDSQVTMMFWYRQQPGQSLTLIATANQGSEATYESGFVIDKFPISRPNLTFSTLTVSNMSPEDSSIYLCSVEGTGGPNTEAFFGQGTRLTVV.

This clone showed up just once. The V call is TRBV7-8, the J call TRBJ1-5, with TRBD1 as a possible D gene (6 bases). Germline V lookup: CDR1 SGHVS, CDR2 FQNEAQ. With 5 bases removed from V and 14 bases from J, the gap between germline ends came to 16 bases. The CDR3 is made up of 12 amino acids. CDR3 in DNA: TGTGCCAGCAGCGCCCAACAGGGCCCGGAGCATTTT. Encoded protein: CASSAQQGPEHF.

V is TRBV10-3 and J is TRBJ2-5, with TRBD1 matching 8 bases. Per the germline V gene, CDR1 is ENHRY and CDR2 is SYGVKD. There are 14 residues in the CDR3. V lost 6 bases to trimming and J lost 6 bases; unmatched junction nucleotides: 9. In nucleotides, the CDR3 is TGTGCCATCAGGACAGACAGGGGTGAGAAGACCCAGTACTTC. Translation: CAIRTDRGEKTQYF.

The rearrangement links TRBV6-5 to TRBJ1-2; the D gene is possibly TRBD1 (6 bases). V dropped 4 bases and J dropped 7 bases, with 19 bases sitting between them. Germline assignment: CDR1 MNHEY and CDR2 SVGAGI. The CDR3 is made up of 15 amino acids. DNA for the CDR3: TGTGCCAGCAGTTCTCATAATCTCGACAGGTCTGGCTACACCTTC. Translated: CASSSHNLDRSGYTF.

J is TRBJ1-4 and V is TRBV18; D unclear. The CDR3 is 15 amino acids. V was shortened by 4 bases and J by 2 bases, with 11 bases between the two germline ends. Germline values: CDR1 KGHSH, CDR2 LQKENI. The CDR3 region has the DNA TGTGCCAGCTCACGGATGCAGGCCACTAATGAAAAACTGTTTTTT. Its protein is CASSRMQATNEKLFF.

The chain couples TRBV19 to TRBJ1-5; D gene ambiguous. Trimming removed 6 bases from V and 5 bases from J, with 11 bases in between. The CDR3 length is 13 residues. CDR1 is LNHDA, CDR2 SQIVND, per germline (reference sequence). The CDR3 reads CASSPEFDQPQHF. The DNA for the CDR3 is TGTGCCAGTAGCCCGGAGTTCGATCAGCCCCAGCATTTT. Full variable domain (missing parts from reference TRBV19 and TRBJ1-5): DGGITQSPKYLFRKEGQNVTLSCEQNLNHDAMYWYRQDPGQGLRLIYYSQIVNDFQKGDIAEGYSVSREKKESFPLTVTSAQKNPTAFYLCASSPEFDQPQHFGDGTRLSIL.

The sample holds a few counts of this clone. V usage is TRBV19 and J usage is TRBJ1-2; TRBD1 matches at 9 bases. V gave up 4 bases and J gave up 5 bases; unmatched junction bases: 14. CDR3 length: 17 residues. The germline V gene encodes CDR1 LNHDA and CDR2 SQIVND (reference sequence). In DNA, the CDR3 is TGTGCCAGTAGTAGGGATCTTCCGGGACAGGGAGAATATGGCTACACCTTC. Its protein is CASSRDLPGQGEYGYTF.

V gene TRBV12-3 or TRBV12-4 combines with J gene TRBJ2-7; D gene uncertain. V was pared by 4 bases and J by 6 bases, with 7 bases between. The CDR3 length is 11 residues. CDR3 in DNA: TGTGCCAGCAGTTCCTCTGTCGAGCAGTACTTC. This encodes CASSSSVEQYF.

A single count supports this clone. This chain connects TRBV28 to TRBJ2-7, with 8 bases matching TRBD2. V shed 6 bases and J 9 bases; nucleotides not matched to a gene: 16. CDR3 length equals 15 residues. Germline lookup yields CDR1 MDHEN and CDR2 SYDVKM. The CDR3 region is CASSPPASGPFWQYF. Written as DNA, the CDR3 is TGTGCCAGCAGCCCCCCCGCTAGCGGGCCCTTTTGGCAGTACTTC.

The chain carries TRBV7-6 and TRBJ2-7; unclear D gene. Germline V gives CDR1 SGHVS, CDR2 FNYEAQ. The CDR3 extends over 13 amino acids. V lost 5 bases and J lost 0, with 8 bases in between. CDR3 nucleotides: TGTGCCAGCAGCGCAAGTAGCTCCTACGAGCAGTACTTC. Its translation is CASSASSSYEQYF.

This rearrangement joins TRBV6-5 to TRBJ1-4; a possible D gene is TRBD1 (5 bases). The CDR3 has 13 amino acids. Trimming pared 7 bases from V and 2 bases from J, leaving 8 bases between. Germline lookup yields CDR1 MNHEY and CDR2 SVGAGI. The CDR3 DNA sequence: TGTGCCAGCACGCGACAGACTAATGAAAAACTGTTTTTT. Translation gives CASTRQTNEKLFF.

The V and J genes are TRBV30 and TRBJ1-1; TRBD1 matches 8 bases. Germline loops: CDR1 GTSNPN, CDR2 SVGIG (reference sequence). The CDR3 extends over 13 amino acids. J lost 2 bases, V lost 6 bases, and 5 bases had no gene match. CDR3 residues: CACSRGRNTEAFF. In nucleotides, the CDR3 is TGTGCCTGTTCCAGGGGGCGCAACACTGAAGCTTTCTTT. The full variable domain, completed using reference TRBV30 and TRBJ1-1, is SQTIHQWPATLVQPVGSPLSLECTVEGTSNPNLYWYRQAAGRGLQLLFYSVGIGQISSEVPQNLSASRPQDRQFILSSKKLLLSDSGFYLCACSRGRNTEAFFGQGTRLTVV.

This CDR3 reads CASRVTSVGAGTQYF. As DNA, the CDR3 is TGTGCCAGTAGGGTAACTAGTGTAGGAGCCGGTACGCAGTATTTT. This chain uses TRBV19 with TRBJ2-3, with D perhaps matching TRBD2 (5 bases). CDR1 LNHDA and CDR2 SQIVND come from the germline V gene (reference sequence). V was shortened by 6 bases and J by 8 bases, with 21 bases between the two germline ends. The CDR3 covers 15 residues.

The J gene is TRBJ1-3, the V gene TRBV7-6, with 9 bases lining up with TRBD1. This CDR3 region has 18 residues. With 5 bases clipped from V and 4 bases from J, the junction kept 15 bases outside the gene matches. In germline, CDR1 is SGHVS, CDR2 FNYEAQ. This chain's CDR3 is CASSGGTGPGFGGNTIYF. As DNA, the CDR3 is TGTGCCAGCAGCGGAGGGACAGGGCCGGGTTTTGGGGGAAACACCATATATTTT.